This record looks at one TCR beta chain sequence and its context. This clonotype was seen at least ten times. Its antigen is unknown. The record has no base qualities; no much larger clone is one base away. The CDR3 covers 15 residues, taking in both the cysteine and the phenylalanine. Only the CDR3 part of the read is kept: 45 bases, read in frame from the first base. From a lookup of the germline V gene, CDR1 and CDR2 are SGHTA and FQGNSA. V lost 1 base and J lost 1 base; the stretch between them is 11 bases long. Receptor libraries were prepared by PCR. Sequencing was performed on a NextSeq 500. Bulk TCR libraries were prepared as previously described, using TCR primers listed in Table S5. The Qiagen AllPrep DNA/RNA kit was used to purify total RNA. Reads from multiple sequencing runs of the same library were pooled before analysis. Per the original workflow: Reads were retained only if the reads had an exact TCR constant sequence, and the retained reads were trimmed to 150 nt and grouped according to their 12-nt molecular barcodes. Reads inside each barcode group were sub-clustered using a 15% Levenshtein threshold, and a quality-weighted consensus sequence was constructed for each RNA molecule. Non-functional sequences were filtered out, along with any lower-count sequence sitting one edit away from another sequence. Based on a fit of two negative binomial distributions, barcode sub-clusters having less than 20% of the maximum read count were discarded. TCRdb applied fastp at Q25 and MiXCR to the public reads, then kept only in-frame beta chains. Rows matching on CDR3 protein sequence are summarized as one entry with the most common DNA and genes. These V and J calls originate from TCRdb's pipeline instead of the authors' own analysis. Recorded for this sample are 40,000 to 45,000 distinct CDR3 sequences; roughly 24% of them occurred a single time. The top ten clones comprise 0.85% to 1% of the sample.

The entry originates in a study of molecular identifiers for immune sequencing clone quantification (dated by TCRdb to the late 2010s). In the study overall: For a replicate experiment, the RNA from either approximately 20,000 or 100,000 naive CD8 T cells was divided into five aliquots, and four of those aliquots went on to sequencing. This methods study benchmarked molecular-identifier clustering-based TCR repertoire sequencing (MIDCIRS) and TCR RNA copy counting, using CD8 T cells to do so. Study-wide conclusions, independent of this receptor: Highly expanded clone sizes could be underestimated because identical TCR molecules may share a barcode. Spiked-in Jurkat TCR RNA equal to a single cell's worth was reported to be detectable even within 1,100,000 naive CD8 T cells. Naive libraries contained spiked-in Jurkat TCR RNA (roughly 10 copies' worth), which is not part of the donor repertoire. When barcode sub-clustering was left out, chimeric consensus sequences inflated TCR diversity, with chimeras reaching as high as 47%. Modeling estimated 3 to 3.5 recovered TCR RNA copies per cell, compared with about 10 by digital PCR, which implies about 30% capture efficiency. Clones above 20 RNA copies held over 99% of molecules in CMV-specific effector cells but under 1% in naive cells.

Libraries of naive CD8 T cells were built from about 20,000 to 1,000,000 sorted cells, with 10%, 30% or 50% of the purified RNA used. Naive CD8 T cells were FACS-sorted as CD8+CD4-CCR7+CD45RA+ on a BD FACSAria II into RLT Plus buffer. To test detection sensitivity, Jurkat RNA equal to some 11 TCR copies was added to samples of about 20,000-1,100,000 naive CD8 T cells. CD8 T cells were enriched with RosetteSep CD8+ T Cell Enrichment Cocktail and Ficoll-Paque, followed by ACK red cell lysis. Sequenced: naive CD8+ T cells from blood, with Jurkat cell RNA spiked in. The intended sense of this specimen's cell subset or site label: FACS-sorted CD8+CD4-CCR7+CD45RA+ naive T cells. The sequence joins TRBV7-2 to TRBJ2-7; confidence is insufficient to name the D gene. This receptor was taken from a human donor in good health. Some libraries in this study had Jurkat cell RNA spiked in. The CDR3 protein: CASSLDPGPSYEQYF. The DNA is as follows: TGTGCCAGCAGCTTAGACCCAGGTCCTTCCTACGAGCAGTACTTC. The variable domain in full, with residues beyond the CDR3 obtained from the reference TRBV7-2 and TRBJ2-7 genes, is GAGVSQSPSNKVTEKGKDVELRCDPISGHTALYWYRQSLGQGLEFLIYFQGNSAPDKSGLPSDRFSAERTGGSVSTLTIQRTQQEDSAVYLCASSLDPGPSYEQYFGPGTRLTVT.